These T cell receptor beta chains were read from a single sample in a study of T cell responses to AZD1222 COVID-19 vaccine. Method: immunoSEQ multiplex PCR; TCRdb's copy keeps in-frame clones and lacks some. The data show 110,000 or so clones, 85% to 90% seen once. The starting material was peripheral blood, obtained 28 days after the second AZD1222 dose. These receptors were collected from an adult who received the AZD1222 COVID-19 vaccine. The CDR3 runs from the conserved cysteine through the conserved F or W. The D gene is left open where the match is weak. Some rows have no size entry. The others give once, few or many, or a class for an expanded clone.

D: .
size: .
J: TRBJ1-2
V: TRBV6-4
DNA: TGTGCCAGCAGTGAGGGTCGGGACCAAAACTATGGCTACACCTTC
CDR3: CASSEGRDQNYGYTF

D: TRBD2
size: .
J: TRBJ2-2
V: TRBV19
DNA: TGTGCCAGTAGTATCCATCTAGCGGGAGCGAGCGGGGAGCTGTTTTTT
CDR3: CASSIHLAGASGELFF

D: .
size: .
J: TRBJ2-7
V: TRBV27
DNA: TGTGCCAGCAGATCGGGACGGCGAAGCTCCTACGAGCAGTACTTC
CDR3: CASRSGRRSSYEQYF

D: .
size: .
J: TRBJ1-1
V: TRBV7-9
DNA: TGTGCCAGCAGCTCACAGGGAAGGACTGAAGCTTTCTTT
CDR3: CASSSQGRTEAFF

D: .
size: .
J: TRBJ1-2
V: TRBV30
DNA: TGTGCCTGGAGTCTGGGCAGATATGGCTACACCTTC
CDR3: CAWSLGRYGYTF

D: TRBD2
size: .
J: TRBJ2-1
V: TRBV28
DNA: TGTGCCAGCAGTAGTCTAGCGGGAGTCTTGGCCTACAATGAGCAGTTCTTC
CDR3: CASSSLAGVLAYNEQFF

D: .
size: .
J: TRBJ2-1
V: TRBV6-2/TRBV6-3
DNA: TGTGCCAGCAGTTACCCCCAAGGCCTAAGCAATGAGCAGTTCTTC
CDR3: CASSYPQGLSNEQFF

D: .
size: .
J: TRBJ2-7
V: TRBV28
DNA: TGTGCCAGCCCCCCCGGGAGACTAGTTGCCGATTACGAGCAGTACTTC
CDR3: CASPPGRLVADYEQYF

D: .
size: .
J: TRBJ1-1
V: TRBV28
DNA: TGTGCCAGCAGCCTACAGGGAGGGAACACTGAAGCTTTCTTT
CDR3: CASSLQGGNTEAFF

D: .
size: once
J: TRBJ2-7
V: TRBV9
DNA: TGTGCCAGCAGCTTCGGACAGGGAGGGTCCTACGAGCAGTACTTC
CDR3: CASSFGQGGSYEQYF